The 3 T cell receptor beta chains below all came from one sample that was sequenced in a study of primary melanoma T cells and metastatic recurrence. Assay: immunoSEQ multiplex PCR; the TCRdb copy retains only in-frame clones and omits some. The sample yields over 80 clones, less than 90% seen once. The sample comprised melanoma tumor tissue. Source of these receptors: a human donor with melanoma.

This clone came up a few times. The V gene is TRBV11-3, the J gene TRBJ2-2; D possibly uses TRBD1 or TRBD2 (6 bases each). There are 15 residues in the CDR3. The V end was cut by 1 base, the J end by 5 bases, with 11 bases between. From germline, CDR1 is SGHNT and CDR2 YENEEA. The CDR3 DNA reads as TGTGCCAGCAGCTTAGTCTGGGGGGCAACCGGGGAGCTGTTTTTT. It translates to CASSLVWGATGELFF.

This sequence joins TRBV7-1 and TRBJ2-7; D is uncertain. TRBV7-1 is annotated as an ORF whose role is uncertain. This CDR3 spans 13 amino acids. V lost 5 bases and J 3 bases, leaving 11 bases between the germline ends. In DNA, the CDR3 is TGTGCCAGCAGCCGAACAGTGATCTACGAGCAGTACTTC. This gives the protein CASSRTVIYEQYF.

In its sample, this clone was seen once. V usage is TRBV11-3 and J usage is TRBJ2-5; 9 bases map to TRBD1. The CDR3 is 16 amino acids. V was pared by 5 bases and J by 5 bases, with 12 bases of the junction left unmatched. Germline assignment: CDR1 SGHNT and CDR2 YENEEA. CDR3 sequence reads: CASSLSSGTGLETQYF. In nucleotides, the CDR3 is TGTGCCAGCAGCCTCTCCAGCGGGACAGGGTTGGAGACCCAGTACTTC.